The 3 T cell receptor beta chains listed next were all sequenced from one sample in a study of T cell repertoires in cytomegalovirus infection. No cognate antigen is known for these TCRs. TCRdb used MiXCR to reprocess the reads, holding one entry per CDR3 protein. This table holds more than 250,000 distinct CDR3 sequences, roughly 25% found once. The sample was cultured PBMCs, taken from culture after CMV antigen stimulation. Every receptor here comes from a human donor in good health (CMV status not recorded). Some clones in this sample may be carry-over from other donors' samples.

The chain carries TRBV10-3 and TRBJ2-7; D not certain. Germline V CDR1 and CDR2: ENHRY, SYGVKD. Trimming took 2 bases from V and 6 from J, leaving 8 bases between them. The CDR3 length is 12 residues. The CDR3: CAISEVVGEQYF. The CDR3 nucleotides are TGTGCCATCAGTGAGGTAGTAGGCGAGCAGTACTTC.

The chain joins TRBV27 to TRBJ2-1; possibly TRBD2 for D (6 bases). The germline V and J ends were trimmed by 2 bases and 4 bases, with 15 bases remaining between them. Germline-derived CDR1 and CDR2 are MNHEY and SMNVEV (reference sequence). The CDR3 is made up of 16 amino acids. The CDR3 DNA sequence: TGTGCCAGCAGTTTACGGGCCCGGGACTCGTACAATGAGCAGTTCTTC. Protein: CASSLRARDSYNEQFF.

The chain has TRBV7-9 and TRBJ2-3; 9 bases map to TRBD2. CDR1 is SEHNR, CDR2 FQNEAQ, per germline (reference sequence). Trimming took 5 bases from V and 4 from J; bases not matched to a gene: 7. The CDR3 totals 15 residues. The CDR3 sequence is CASSPVAGAADTQYF. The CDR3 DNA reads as TGTGCCAGCAGCCCGGTAGCGGGAGCCGCAGATACGCAGTATTTT.